This TCR beta chain was found in a study of immune evolution from preneoplasia to lung adenocarcinoma. The CDR3 is 14 amino acids. CDR1 and CDR2 (germline): SGDLS, YYNGEE. Trimming removed 0 bases from V and 10 bases from J; junction bases left unmatched: 9. Resections took place in Japan or China from about 2013 to 2017. The table came from immunoSEQ multiplex PCR; TCRdb's copy has only in-frame clones and leaves some out. The profile covers around 4,100 clones, with 65% to 80% appearing a single time and almost 9.5% taken by the ten largest. The sample holds a few counts of this clone. What it binds is not known. Findings of the study overall: Clonality was highest in normal lung, lower in later-stage lesions apparently.

This chain connects TRBV9 to TRBJ1-1, with 7 positions matching TRBD1. The specimen was FFPE adjacent normal lung tissue. The receptor comes from a person aged 55-80 years with lung adenocarcinoma. The DNA of the CDR3 is TGTGCCAGCAGCGTAGTGCAGGGGGGTGAGGGAGCTTTCTTT. The encoded protein is CASSVVQGGEGAFF.